The 11 T cell receptor beta chains reported below all come from one sample, sequenced in a study of T cells in Graves' hyperthyroidism and ophthalmopathy. The CDR3 regions of TCR beta were amplified from RNA transcripts. The TCR CDR3 was amplified in a first-round RT-PCR using the HTBI primer set. Each CDR3 protein gets one entry after TCRdb re-called the multiplex PCR reads with MiXCR. The sample contains 550,000 to 700,000 distinct CDR3 sequences, roughly 46% of which appear only once. The sequencing input was peripheral blood or thyroid tissue (not recorded which). All receptors come from an adult woman with Graves' disease, either hyperthyroidism or ophthalmopathy (not recorded which).

The chain combines TRBV7-9 with TRBJ1-2; D possibly corresponds to TRBD1 (6 bases). The germline V gene has CDR1 SEHNR and CDR2 FQNEAQ (reference sequence). This CDR3 is 14 amino acids long. The V gene lost 4 bases and the J gene lost 7 bases, with 16 bases spanning the gap. The CDR3 nucleotides are TGTGCCAGCAGCTCCCGAAGGGCAGGGGTTGGCTACACCTTC. The encoded protein is CASSSRRAGVGYTF. The full variable domain, completed using reference TRBV7-9 and TRBJ1-2, is DTGVSQNPRHKITKRGQNVTFRCDPISEHNRLYWYRQTLGQGPEFLTYFQNEAQLEKSRLLSDRFSAERPKGSFSTLEIQRTEQGDSAMYLCASSSRRAGVGYTFGSGTRLTVV.

V is TRBV29-1 and J is TRBJ1-2; D is possibly TRBD1 (5 bases). The CDR3 consists of 14 residues. V lost 3 bases, J lost 0 bases, and 11 bases lay in between. Per the germline V gene, CDR1 is SQVTM and CDR2 is ANQGSEA. CDR3 sequence reads: CSVDGGSANYGYTF. In DNA form, the CDR3 reads TGCAGCGTTGATGGGGGGTCAGCTAACTATGGCTACACCTTC.

The table lists this clonotype with a few counts. This chain uses TRBV28 with TRBJ1-1, with D unresolved. Trimming cost V 10 bases and J 2 bases, with 11 bases left between them. CDR1 MDHEN and CDR2 SYDVKM come from the germline V gene. This CDR3 contains 12 residues. The CDR3 region is CATRIQNTEAFF. CDR3 nucleotide sequence: TGTGCCACCCGGATCCAAAACACTGAAGCTTTCTTT.

The rearrangement links TRBV5-1 to TRBJ1-1; 7 bases are a match to TRBD1. The CDR3 is 13 amino acids. Per germline, CDR1 SGHRS and CDR2 YFSETQ. J gave up 7 bases and V 7 bases, and 10 bases lay outside the gene matches. Written as DNA, the CDR3 is TGCGCCAGCGAATTGGGACAGAGAATTGAAGCTTTCTTT. This gives the protein CASELGQRIEAFF.

This clonotype has more than one count but fewer than ten. A clone one base away is much larger, so this may be a read error. The chain has TRBV7-3 and TRBJ2-2; no reliable D call. Germline V gene lookup returns CDR1 SGHTA and CDR2 FQGTGA. The CDR3 totals 16 residues. Between the trimmed V and J ends, which lost 2 bases and 6 bases, there was a span of 16 bases. The CDR3 spells CASSLSPAVGAGELFF. DNA for the CDR3: TGTGCCAGCAGCTTATCCCCCGCGGTTGGCGCCGGGGAGCTGTTTTTT. The variable domain in full, with the rest retrieved from reference TRBV7-3 and TRBJ2-2, is GAGVSQTPSNKVTEKGKYVELRCDPISGHTALYWYRQSLGQGPEFLIYFQGTGAADDSGLPNDRFFAVRPEGSVSTLKIQRTERGDSAVYLCASSLSPAVGAGELFFGEGSRLTVL.

This clonotype was found many times. The V call is TRBV9, the J call TRBJ1-1; 8 bases are a match to TRBD1. CDR3 length: 14 amino acids. Germline CDR1 and CDR2: SGDLS and YYNGEE. The V segment lost 3 bases and the J segment 3 bases; nucleotides outside the gene matches: 4. The CDR3 region is CASSADRVDTEAFF. The CDR3 bases are TGTGCCAGCAGCGCGGACAGGGTCGACACTGAAGCTTTCTTT.

This chain joins TRBV29-1 and TRBJ1-1; D ambiguous. This CDR3 is 11 amino acids long. Trimming left V 7 bases short and J 5 bases short, with 11 bases between. Looked up from germline, CDR1 is SQVTM and CDR2 is ANQGSEA. The CDR3 loop is CSGAAVTEAFF. CDR3 coding DNA: TGCAGCGGGGCCGCGGTAACTGAAGCTTTCTTT.

This clonotype was observed at least ten times. The V gene is TRBV12-3 or TRBV12-4, the J gene TRBJ1-6; D may be TRBD1 (6 bases). V lost 3 bases and J 14 bases, leaving 20 bases between the germline ends. This CDR3 is built from 15 residues. The DNA for the CDR3 is TGTGCCAGCAGTTTCCGTGGGGGCCTAAACTCGGCCCTCCACTTT. Translated, it gives CASSFRGGLNSALHF.

This clonotype was counted ten times or more. The gene calls are TRBV15 and TRBJ1-5, with D maybe TRBD1 (6 bases). Between the trimmed V and J ends, which lost 1 base and 8 bases, there was a span of 12 bases. Per germline, CDR1 LNHNV and CDR2 YYDKDF (reference sequence). The CDR3 totals 14 residues. CDR3 DNA: TGTGCCACCAGCAGAGGATCACAGGGCAAGCCCCAGCATTTT. Translated, it gives CATSRGSQGKPQHF.

The chain couples TRBV7-9 to TRBJ2-7; D is ambiguous. CDR1 is SEHNR and CDR2 is FQNEAQ in the germline V gene (reference sequence). This CDR3 contains 15 residues. Trimming removed 5 bases at V and 0 bases at J, with 14 bases between. The CDR3 bases are TGTGCCAGCAGCACGACACCCGATAGCTCCTACGAGCAGTACTTC. It codes for CASSTTPDSSYEQYF.

J is TRBJ1-4 and V is TRBV28; TRBD1 matches 8 bases. Losses at the gene ends were 6 bases for V and 7 bases for J; bases not matched to a gene: 10. Germline assignment: CDR1 MDHEN and CDR2 SYDVKM. The CDR3 is made up of 15 amino acids. The CDR3 loop reads CASRPPRGRGEKLFF. The CDR3 bases are TGTGCCAGCAGGCCCCCCAGGGGGCGCGGTGAAAAACTGTTTTTT. The variable domain in full, with the rest retrieved from reference TRBV28 and TRBJ1-4, is DVKVTQSSRYLVKRTGEKVFLECVQDMDHENMFWYRQDPGLGLRLIYFSYDVKMKEKGDIPEGYSVSREKKERFSLILESASTNQTSMYLCASRPPRGRGEKLFFGSGTQLSVL.